The rows below give T cell receptor beta chains drawn from one sample of a study of T cells in Graves' hyperthyroidism and ophthalmopathy. TCRdb recomputed calls from the multiplex PCR reads with MiXCR, one row per CDR3 protein. There are approximately 640,000 distinct CDR3 sequences in the sample; roughly a sixth occur only once, and 15% lies in the top ten. Sequencing was done on a sample of blood. The origin of the receptors is a man aged 50 to 60 with Graves' hyperthyroidism. The CDR3 runs from the conserved cysteine through the conserved F or W. The order of the fields is D gene, V gene, J gene, clone size, CDR3 DNA, CDR3 protein. A D gene is named only where the DNA matches it firmly. The listing skips clone size in some rows; elsewhere it reads once, few, many or a size class.

-	TRBV19	TRBJ1-2	-	TGTGCCAGTAGAGGCAGAGCTAACTATGGCTACACCTTC	CASRGRANYGYTF
-	TRBV14	TRBJ1-2	few	TGTGCCAGCAGCCCCTATTCGGTCCGGTGGGGGACCCCCTCTAACTATGGCTACACCTTC	CASSPYSVRWGTPSNYGYTF
-	TRBV27	TRBJ1-6	few	TGTGCCAGCAGTATTACGGACCTAGGTCGGAATTCACCCCTCCACTTT	CASSITDLGRNSPLHF
-	TRBV11-2	TRBJ1-5	many	TGTGCCAGCAGCCTCGGGGCGGGCAATCAGCCCCAGCATTTT	CASSLGAGNQPQHF
TRBD1	TRBV19	TRBJ1-6	-	TGTGCCAGTAGTTCCCGGACAGGGGGTTCACCCCTCCACTTT	CASSSRTGGSPLHF
-	TRBV29-1	TRBJ2-7	-	TGCAGCGTTGTTCAGGACGTGAACTACGAGCAGTACTTC	CSVVQDVNYEQYF
TRBD2	TRBV28	TRBJ2-7	many	TGTGCCAGTTTTACGGGAGGAGGGTACGAGCAGTACTTC	CASFTGGGYEQYF
TRBD2	TRBV11-2	TRBJ2-3	-	TGTGCCAGCAGCTTAGTTCTAGCGGGACTTAGGGAGACGCAGTATTTT	CASSLVLAGLRETQYF
TRBD2	TRBV3-1	TRBJ2-7	-	TGTGCCAGCAGCCAAGAGGTCGGTAGTGCGAGCGGGAGGGCCGGTTCCTACGAGCAGTACTTC	CASSQEVGSASGRAGSYEQYF
-	TRBV9	TRBJ2-2	-	TGTGCCAGCAGCGGACCCACGGGAAACATCGGGGAGCTGTTTTTT	CASSGPTGNIGELFF
TRBD1	TRBV20-1	TRBJ1-5	few	TGCAGTGCTTCTAATCTAGACAGGGTGGATCAGCCCCAGCATTTT	CSASNLDRVDQPQHF
-	TRBV27	TRBJ1-2	many	TGTGCCAGCAGCCTGGCCTGGAACTATGGCTACACCTTC	CASSLAWNYGYTF
-	TRBV20-1	TRBJ1-2	many	TGCAGTGCTAGAGAGGATGCGGGTAACTATGGCTACACCTTC	CSAREDAGNYGYTF
TRBD2	TRBV28	TRBJ2-2	few	TGTGCCAGCAGTTTTTTCAGACTAGCGGGACAAAACACCGGGGAGCTGTTTTTT	CASSFFRLAGQNTGELFF
TRBD2	TRBV5-1	TRBJ2-3	-	TGCGCCAGCAGCTGGGGGACTAGCGGGAGGGCGCAGTATTTT	CASSWGTSGRAQYF
-	TRBV29-1	TRBJ1-4	-	TGCAGCGTTGGCACAATCCCTAATGAAAAACTGTTTTTT	CSVGTIPNEKLFF
-	TRBV12-3/TRBV12-4	TRBJ2-5	-	TGTGCCAGCAGTTTTACGAACTCAGGAGCGGAGACCCAGTACTTC	CASSFTNSGAETQYF
TRBD2	TRBV2	TRBJ2-3	-	TGTGCCAGCAGACCCACTAGCGGGACAGATACGCAGTATTTT	CASRPTSGTDTQYF
TRBD1	TRBV2	TRBJ1-5	many	TGTGCCAGCAGGGGGACAGTCAATCAGCCCCAGCATTTT	CASRGTVNQPQHF
-	TRBV2	TRBJ2-7	-	TGTGCCAGCAGTGAGACTAGTGGACCCCCGTATGATAGCTCCTACGAGCAGTACTTC	CASSETSGPPYDSSYEQYF
TRBD1	TRBV19	TRBJ1-2	-	TGTGCCAGTAGTTGGGGGACAGGGGTAAATGGCTACACCTTC	CASSWGTGVNGYTF
-	TRBV27	TRBJ1-5	few	TGTGCCAGCAGCCCCCTTCAGGGGACCCAGCATTTT	CASSPLQGTQHF
-	TRBV6-1	TRBJ1-2	many	TGTGCCAGCACGAAGACTGACGGACAGAACTATGGCTACACCTTC	CASTKTDGQNYGYTF
-	TRBV20-1	TRBJ1-5	-	TGCAGTGCTAGATCGACAGATAGCAATCAGCCCCAGCATTTT	CSARSTDSNQPQHF
TRBD2	TRBV6-2/TRBV6-3	TRBJ2-7	few	TGTGCCAGCAGTCCAGCGGGGACCTACGAGCAGTACTTC	CASSPAGTYEQYF
TRBD1	TRBV24-1	TRBJ2-1	-	TGTGCCACCAGTGAAACAGGGGGCGAGTACAATGAGCAGTTCTTC	CATSETGGEYNEQFF
TRBD1	TRBV2	TRBJ2-5	-	TGTGCCAGCAGCGGACAGGGGCCGGGAGAGACCCAGTACTTC	CASSGQGPGETQYF
-	TRBV2	TRBJ2-7	many	TGTGCCAGCAGTCGGACAGAAGGCTACGAGCAGTACTTC	CASSRTEGYEQYF
TRBD2	TRBV7-8	TRBJ2-1	many	TGTGCCAGCAGCTTGCGTAGGGGGACTAGCGGGAGGGCCCATGAGCAGTTCTTC	CASSLRRGTSGRAHEQFF
-	TRBV3-2	TRBJ2-5	-	TGTGCCAGCAGCCAAGGACCCCGCGAGCGTCACCAAGAGACCCAGTACTTC	CASSQGPRERHQETQYF
-	TRBV24-1	TRBJ2-6	few	TGTGCCACCAGTGAGACAGGCCCTTTCTCTGGGGCCAACGTCCTGACTTTC	CATSETGPFSGANVLTF
TRBD1	TRBV5-5	TRBJ2-7	few	TGTGCCAGCGGGGACAGCCTCTACGAGCAGTACTTC	CASGDSLYEQYF
TRBD1	TRBV3-1	TRBJ1-1	-	TGTGCCAGCAGCCAAAGCCCGAGGACAGGGGGCACTGAAGCTTTCTTT	CASSQSPRTGGTEAFF
-	TRBV12-3/TRBV12-4	TRBJ1-2	many	TGTGCCAGCAGTCGACGACAGGCAAACTATGGCTACACCTTC	CASSRRQANYGYTF
-	TRBV20-1	TRBJ2-1	-	TGCAGTGCTCACGGGGTTAGCGGTAATGAGCAGTTCTTC	CSAHGVSGNEQFF
-	TRBV10-2	TRBJ1-2	-	TGCGCCAGCAGTGAGTGGAGCGCATTATTCGCCTTC	CASSEWSALFAF
-	TRBV9	TRBJ1-4	-	TGTGCCAGCAGCGTAGGTAGGGTTGCTAATGAAAAACTGTTTTTT	CASSVGRVANEKLFF
TRBD1	TRBV29-1	TRBJ2-7	many	TGCAGCGTTGGGGACAGGGTTACCGAGCAGTACTTC	CSVGDRVTEQYF
-	TRBV19	TRBJ2-3	-	TGTGCCAGTAGTACTTTTGCGGGACGCACAGATACGCAGTATTTT	CASSTFAGRTDTQYF
-	TRBV3-1	TRBJ1-2	-	TGTGCCAGCAGACGTCAAGGGCAAGACTATGGCTACACCTTC	CASRRQGQDYGYTF
TRBD1	TRBV5-1	TRBJ1-2	many	TGCGCCAGCAGGCGGAGTCGGGACAGTTACTATGGCTACACCTTC	CASRRSRDSYYGYTF
-	TRBV6-2/TRBV6-3	TRBJ2-1	-	TGTGCCAGTAGGTTGGATTCCGATTCCTACAATGAGCAGTTCTTC	CASRLDSDSYNEQFF
-	TRBV20-1	TRBJ2-3	-	TGCAGTGCTACCGAGCCTCTCACAGATACGCAGTATTTT	CSATEPLTDTQYF
TRBD1	TRBV5-1	TRBJ2-4	few	TGCGCCAGCAGCTTGACTCCTTTTCGACAGGGGAAAAACATTCAGTACTTC	CASSLTPFRQGKNIQYF
TRBD2	TRBV20-1	TRBJ2-1	-	TGCAGTGCAGTGGGACTAGCGGTACGGAATGAGCAGTTCTTC	CSAVGLAVRNEQFF
-	TRBV19	TRBJ2-1	few	TGTGCCACCCAGGAACCCCCAAAAACCGAGCAGTTCTTC	CATQEPPKTEQFF
TRBD1	TRBV10-3	TRBJ1-1	few	TGTGCCATCAAACCCCCGGGACAGGAAGCTTTCTTT	CAIKPPGQEAFF
TRBD2	TRBV28	TRBJ2-3	few	TGTGCCAGCACCTCCCCGGGACTAGCGTTCACAGATACGCAGTATTTT	CASTSPGLAFTDTQYF
TRBD1	TRBV12-3/TRBV12-4	TRBJ1-5	many	TGTGCCAGCAGTCTACAGGGGGCTCAGCCCCAGCATTTT	CASSLQGAQPQHF
-	TRBV29-1	TRBJ2-3	many	TGCAGCGTTGACGCAGGGGAGAGCACAGATACGCAGTATTTT	CSVDAGESTDTQYF
-	TRBV12-3/TRBV12-4	TRBJ2-2	many	TGTGCCAACACCGTGGGGGTCACCGGGGAGCTGTTTTTT	CANTVGVTGELFF
-	TRBV19	TRBJ1-2	few	TGTGCCAGTACTTCAAGGTGGCGGTCTAACCCTAACTATGGCTACACCTTC	CASTSRWRSNPNYGYTF